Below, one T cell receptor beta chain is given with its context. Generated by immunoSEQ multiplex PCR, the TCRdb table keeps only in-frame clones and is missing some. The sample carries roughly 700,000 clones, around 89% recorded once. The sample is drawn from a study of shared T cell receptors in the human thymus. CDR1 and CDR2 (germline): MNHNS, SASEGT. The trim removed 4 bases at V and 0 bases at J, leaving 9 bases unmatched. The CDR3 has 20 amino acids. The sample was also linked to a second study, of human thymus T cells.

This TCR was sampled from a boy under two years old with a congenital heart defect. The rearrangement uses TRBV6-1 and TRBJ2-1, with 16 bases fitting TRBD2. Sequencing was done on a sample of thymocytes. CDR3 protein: CASSATGTSGRAGSYNEQFF. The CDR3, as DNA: TGTGCCAGCAGTGCTACCGGGACTAGCGGGAGGGCAGGCTCCTACAATGAGCAGTTCTTC.